Sequencing of this TCR beta chain was carried out in a study of cytomegalovirus exposure and HLA in healthy donors. Findings and caveats of the study: Indistinguishable V segments such as TRBV6-2 and TRBV6-3 were excluded. V- and J-gene trimming of TCR beta was linked (in a later analysis) to a missense DCLRE1C variant. Segments of the TCR beta V type were, in most cases, productive about 87% or about 30% of the time in an earlier analysis. Some TCR beta chains (about 170 of them) were listed as cytomegalovirus-associated.

13 Jbeta primers and 60 Vbeta primers were used for the PCR. Generated by immunoSEQ multiplex PCR, the TCRdb table keeps only in-frame clones and is missing some. The table lists about 170,000 clones, 70% to 90% of them singletons. About this clone itself: Its antigen remains unidentified.

V lost 1 base to trimming and J lost 4 bases; unmatched junction nucleotides: 13. The CDR3 runs 17 residues. The germline CDR1 and CDR2 sequences are SEHNR and FQNEAQ (reference sequence). The rearrangement joins TRBV7-9 to TRBJ2-7, with 7 bases aligning to TRBD2. What was sequenced was PBMCs. This TCR was recovered from a male donor in good health and CMV-seronegative. As DNA, the CDR3 is TGTGCCAGCAGCTTAGGCGGGGTGGGGGGGAGTTCGTACGAGCAGTACTTC. Protein: CASSLGGVGGSSYEQYF.